Each of the 17 T cell receptor beta chains below was sequenced from the same sample in a study of tumor-infiltrating lymphocytes in primary liver carcinoma. A primer in the constant region served to generate TCR beta cDNA from 500 ng of total RNA. The TCR beta library was amplified through three nested multiplex PCR rounds in a modified ARM-PCR procedure. Two initial PCR rounds of about 10 cycles each paired TRBV1-TRBV30 forward primers with a C-beta reverse primer. TCRdb ran MiXCR on the multiplex PCR reads and lists one entry per CDR3 protein. This sample carries approximately 330,000 distinct CDR3 sequences, approximately 64% of them seen once, and the ten largest clones take 5% to 6.5%. Alongside blood RNA obtained from unsorted whole blood, germline DNA was also extracted. Material: peripheral blood. Source of these receptors: a man aged 40-49 years with primary liver carcinoma and hepatitis B virus infection.

As concerns this clonotype: One junction end does not reproduce the germline sequence, and a read error may be involved. The CDR3 sequence is CARSQDLAGGYNGQFF. The DNA of the CDR3 is TGTGCCAGAAGCCAAGACCTAGCGGGAGGATACAATGGGCAGTTCTTC. This chain uses TRBV4-2 with TRBJ2-1; 11 positions agree with TRBD2. CDR1 LGHNA and CDR2 YNFKEQ come from the germline V gene. This CDR3 is 16 amino acids long.

This chain uses TRBV11-2 with TRBJ2-7; maybe TRBD2 (5 bases). V was clipped by 5 bases and J by 2 bases, with 10 bases between them. There are 13 residues in the CDR3. Germline V gives CDR1 SGHAT, CDR2 FQNNGV. CDR3 in amino acids: CASSPTGTYEQYF. The DNA for the CDR3 is TGTGCCAGCAGCCCGACCGGGACCTACGAGCAGTACTTC.

This clonotype was counted a single time. An end of the junction does not agree with germline; a read error may underlie this. This chain connects TRBV4-3 to TRBJ2-1; 7 bases line up with TRBD2. This CDR3 spans 16 amino acids. The germline gives CDR1 LGHNA, CDR2 YSLEER. The CDR3, as DNA: TGCGCCAGCAGCCCACGAACTGGCGGGAGATACGATGAGCATTTCTTC. This sequence encodes CASSPRTGGRYDEHFF.

In its sample, this clonotype was seen a few times. The gene calls are TRBV6-5 and TRBJ2-5, with 9 positions matching TRBD1. Germline-derived CDR1 and CDR2 are MNHEY and SVGAGI. With 5 bases clipped from V and 7 bases from J, the junction kept 11 bases outside the gene matches. The CDR3 runs 15 residues. This CDR3 reads CASSPGTGFGGTQYF. The CDR3 DNA reads as TGTGCCAGCAGTCCCGGGACAGGGTTCGGGGGGACCCAGTACTTC.

A few counts support this clonotype. Compared with germline, one end of the junction differs, possibly owing to a read error. The rearrangement joins TRBV11-3 to TRBJ2-1; D is perhaps TRBD1 or TRBD2 (6 bases each). CDR3 length: 17 residues. Germline CDR1 and CDR2: SGHNT and YENEEA. The CDR3 DNA sequence: TGTGCCAGCAGCCCAAGATGGGGGGCGAAAGGTTACAATGAACAGTTCTTC. Its protein is CASSPRWGAKGYNEQFF.

As concerns this clonotype: The junction differs from germline at one of its ends, possibly a read error. This rearrangement joins TRBV7-9 to TRBJ2-7; TRBD1 matches 10 bases. This CDR3 is 14 amino acids long. Germline lookup yields CDR1 SEHNR and CDR2 FQNEAQ (reference sequence). The CDR3 DNA reads as TGTGCCAGCAGCGGGGGACAGGGGCCCTACGCGCAGTACTTC. It yields the protein CASSGGQGPYAQYF. The whole variable domain, filled in from reference TRBV7-9 and TRBJ2-7, reads DTGVSQNPRHKITKRGQNVTFRCDPISEHNRLYWYRQTLGQGPEFLTYFQNEAQLEKSRLLSDRFSAERPKGSFSTLEIQRTEQGDSAMYLCASSGGQGPYAQYFGPGTRLTVT.

On this clonotype itself: At one end, the junction sequence differs from germline, possibly due to a read error. J is TRBJ2-1 and V is TRBV27, with 7 nucleotides matching TRBD2. From germline, CDR1 is MNHEY and CDR2 SMNVEV (reference sequence). The CDR3 totals 13 residues. The CDR3 DNA follows: TGTACCAGCAGTCGACGGGAGGTTAATGAGCAGTCCTTC. The encoded protein is CTSSRREVNEQSF.

As concerns this clonotype: One end of the junction varies from germline; a read error may be responsible. The chain employs TRBV5-5 and TRBJ2-7; the D gene is possibly TRBD1 (5 bases). This CDR3 is built from 14 residues. Germline-derived CDR1 and CDR2 are SGHKS and YYEKEE (reference sequence). The CDR3 region has the DNA TGTGCAAGCAGCTTGATCGCAGGGAACTACGAGCAGTACTTC. The encoded protein is CASSLIAGNYEQYF.

Worth noting for this clonotype: In this CDR3 the conserved last residue, phenylalanine or tryptophan, is missing, so a read error is likely. The chain links TRBV6-1 to TRBJ2-1; a possible D gene is TRBD1 (5 bases). CDR3 length: 11 residues. Germline CDR1 is MNHNS and CDR2 is SASEGT. Trimming took off 10 bases at V and 9 bases at J, with 13 bases between the two ends. Written as DNA, the CDR3 is TGTGCCACAGAGACAGTTTTTGAGCAGTTCTCC. Protein: CATETVFEQFS.

As for this clonotype: The CDR3 does not close with the conserved phenylalanine or tryptophan, likely indicating a read error. It is unclear where the CDR3 begins or ends on the DNA, so no DNA is shown, and the CDR3 is as TCRdb lists it. The chain carries TRBV11-2 and TRBJ2-1; the table calls TRBD2, which could not be checked here. The CDR3 has 17 residues if both end residues are counted. The V gene's germline CDR1 is SGHAT and CDR2 FQNNGV. The CDR3 loop is CASTPYIRLDTHNEQCS.

Notes on this clonotype: Compared with germline, one end of the junction differs, possibly owing to a read error. V usage is TRBV6-1 and J usage is TRBJ1-5; TRBD1 might be the D (5 bases). Germline assignment: CDR1 MNHNS and CDR2 SASEGT. The CDR3 spans 12 residues. CDR3 amino acids: CATQGFNQPRYF. The CDR3 nucleotides are TGTGCCACCCAGGGTTTCAATCAGCCCCGGTATTTT.

As concerns this clonotype: One end of the junction varies from germline; a read error may be responsible. The chain uses TRBV6-2 or TRBV6-3 and TRBJ1-1, with D uncertain. This CDR3 spans 18 amino acids. Germline CDR1 MNHEY, CDR2 SVGEGT. The CDR3 region is CTSSYSIRRAIQNTEAFF. DNA of the CDR3: TGTACCAGCAGTTACTCGATTCGGCGGGCGATACAGAACACTGAAGCTTTCTTT.

On this clonotype: Since a much larger clone is just one base distant, this may be a read error. The chain joins TRBV6-1 to TRBJ2-3; 14 positions match TRBD2. CDR3 length: 15 amino acids. Germline loops: CDR1 MNHNS, CDR2 SASEGT. CDR3 protein: CANSGTSGSSDTQYF. The CDR3 DNA reads TGTGCCAACAGTGGGACTAGCGGGAGCTCAGATACGCAGTATTTT.

Concerning this clonotype: The CDR3 carries no conserved terminal phenylalanine or tryptophan, so it likely arises from a read error. The chain employs TRBV11-1 and TRBJ2-7; D might be TRBD2 (5 bases). Per germline, CDR1 SGHAT and CDR2 FQDESV (reference sequence). V dropped 3 bases and J dropped 3 bases, with 12 bases sitting between them. The CDR3 extends over 14 amino acids. The CDR3 sequence is CASSFGTRDYEQYL. The CDR3 coding sequence is TGTGCCAGCAGCTTTGGAACTAGGGACTACGAGCAGTACTTA.

Worth noting for this clonotype: A much bigger clone sits one base away, suggesting this may be a read error. This chain uses TRBV6-5 with TRBJ2-5, with D perhaps assigned TRBD1 or TRBD2 (5 bases each). The germline CDR1 and CDR2 sequences are MNHEY and SVGAGI. This CDR3 has 15 residues. Trimming pared 2 bases from V and 4 bases from J, leaving 14 bases between. CDR3 sequence reads: CASSYRGKSGETQYF. The CDR3 DNA follows: TGTGCCAGCAGTTACCGGGGCAAATCGGGAGAGACCCAGTACTTC.

The CDR3 loop reads CASSLTGGRAYEQYF. The CDR3 bases are TGTGCCAGCAGCCTTACTGGAGGGAGGGCCTACGAGCAGTACTTC. This chain joins TRBV11-2 and TRBJ2-7; 7 bases fit TRBD2. CDR3 length equals 15 residues. Germline CDR1 reads SGHAT; CDR2 reads FQNNGV. V lost 5 bases to trimming and J lost 2 bases; unmatched junction nucleotides: 9. The full variable domain, completed using reference TRBV11-2 and TRBJ2-7, is EAGVAQSPRYKIIEKRQSVAFWCNPISGHATLYWYQQILGQGPKLLIQFQNNGVVDDSQLPKDRFSAERLKGVDSTLKIQPAKLEDSAVYLCASSLTGGRAYEQYFGPGTRLTVT.

There are a few counts of this clonotype. The CDR3 DNA follows: TGCGCCAGCAGCCCTGGGACAGGGGGCGGAGATACGCAGTATTTT. The encoded protein is CASSPGTGGGDTQYF. The chain joins TRBV5-1 to TRBJ2-3, with 12 bases that match TRBD1. V gave up 4 bases and J gave up 5 bases; unmatched junction bases: 5. The CDR3 runs to 15 residues. Germline lookup yields CDR1 SGHRS and CDR2 YFSETQ. The variable domain in full, completed from reference TRBV5-1 and TRBJ2-3, reads KAGVTQTPRYLIKTRGQQVTLSCSPISGHRSVSWYQQTPGQGLQFLFEYFSETQRNKGNFPGRFSGRQFSNSRSEMNVSTLELGDSALYLCASSPGTGGGDTQYFGPGTRLTVL.